The clone carrying this T cell receptor (beta chain) has a handful of counts. As yet, its antigen is unknown. Constant-segment primers served in 5'RACE that generated TCR alpha and TCR beta cDNA libraries bearing sample barcodes and UMIs. TCRdb recomputed calls from the 5' RACE reads with MiXCR, one row per CDR3 protein. Altogether around 300,000 distinct CDR3 sequences are present, roughly 13% being singletons, with the ten largest covering roughly a fifth. The CDR3 length is 15 residues. Trimming cost V 3 bases and J 4 bases; bases outside gene matches: 6. Looked up from germline, CDR1 is LGHDT and CDR2 is YNNKEL (reference sequence). These data belong to a study of T-cell memory formation after mild COVID-19. Study-wide findings and caveats: For second-wave clones that peaked at day 37, SARS-CoV-2 specificity went unverified. Clones that contracted from day 15 to 85 had balanced CD4/CD8; later expanders were CD4+ biased.

The sample comprised PBMCs or a T cell subset sorted from them (not recorded which). The chain links TRBV3-1 to TRBJ2-7, with TRBD1 matching 10 bases. This sequence was found in a man between 18 and 35 years old who had mild COVID-19 (a few samples of this study predate the infection). Cell type and time point are not known. CDR3 sequence: CASSQGTGVRYEQYF. The CDR3 region has the DNA TGTGCCAGCAGCCAGGGGACAGGGGTAAGGTACGAGCAGTACTTC.